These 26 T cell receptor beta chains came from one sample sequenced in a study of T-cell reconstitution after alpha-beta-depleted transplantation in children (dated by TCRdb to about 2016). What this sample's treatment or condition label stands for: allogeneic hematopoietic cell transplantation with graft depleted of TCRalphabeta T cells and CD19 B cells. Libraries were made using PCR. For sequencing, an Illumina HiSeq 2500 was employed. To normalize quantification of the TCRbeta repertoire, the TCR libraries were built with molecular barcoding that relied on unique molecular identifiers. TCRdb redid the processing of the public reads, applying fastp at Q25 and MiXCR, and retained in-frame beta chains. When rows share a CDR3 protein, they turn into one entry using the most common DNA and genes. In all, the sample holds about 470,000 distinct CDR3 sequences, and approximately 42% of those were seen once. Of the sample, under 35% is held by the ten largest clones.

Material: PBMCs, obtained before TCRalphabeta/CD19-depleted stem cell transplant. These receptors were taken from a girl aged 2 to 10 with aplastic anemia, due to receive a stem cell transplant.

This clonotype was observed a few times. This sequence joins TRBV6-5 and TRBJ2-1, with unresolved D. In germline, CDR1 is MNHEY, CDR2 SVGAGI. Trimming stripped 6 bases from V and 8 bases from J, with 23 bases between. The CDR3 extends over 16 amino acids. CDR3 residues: CASSYLSGARFDEQFF. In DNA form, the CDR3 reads TGTGCCAGCAGCTACCTTTCGGGCGCGAGGTTTGATGAGCAGTTCTTC.

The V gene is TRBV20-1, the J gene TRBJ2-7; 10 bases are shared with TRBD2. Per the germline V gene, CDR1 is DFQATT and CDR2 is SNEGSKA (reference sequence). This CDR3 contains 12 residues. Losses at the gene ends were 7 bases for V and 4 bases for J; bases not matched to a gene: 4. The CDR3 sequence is CSDSGRKYEQYF. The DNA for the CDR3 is TGCAGTGATAGCGGGAGGAAATACGAGCAGTACTTC.

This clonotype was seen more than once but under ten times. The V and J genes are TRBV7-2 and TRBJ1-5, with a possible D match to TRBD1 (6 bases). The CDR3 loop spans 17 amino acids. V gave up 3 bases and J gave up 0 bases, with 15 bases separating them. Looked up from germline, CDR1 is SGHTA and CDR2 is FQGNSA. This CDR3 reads CASSLVRGPYSNQPQHF. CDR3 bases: TGTGCCAGCAGCTTGGTCAGGGGCCCTTATAGCAATCAGCCCCAGCATTTT.

The CDR3 DNA sequence: TGTGCCAGCAGCCCAACGCGGAATGGGTATGGCTACACCTTC. Translating it yields CASSPTRNGYGYTF. The V call is TRBV3-1, the J call TRBJ1-2, with D unclear. Trimming removed 4 bases at V and 5 bases at J, with 14 bases between. CDR1 LGHDT and CDR2 YNNKEL come from the germline V gene (reference sequence). This CDR3 contains 14 residues.

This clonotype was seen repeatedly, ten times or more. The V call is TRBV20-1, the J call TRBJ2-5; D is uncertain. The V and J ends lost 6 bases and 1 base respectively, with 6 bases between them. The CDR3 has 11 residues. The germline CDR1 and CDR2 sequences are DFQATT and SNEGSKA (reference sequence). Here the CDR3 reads CSAETQETQYF. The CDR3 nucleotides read TGCAGTGCAGAAACCCAAGAGACCCAGTACTTC.

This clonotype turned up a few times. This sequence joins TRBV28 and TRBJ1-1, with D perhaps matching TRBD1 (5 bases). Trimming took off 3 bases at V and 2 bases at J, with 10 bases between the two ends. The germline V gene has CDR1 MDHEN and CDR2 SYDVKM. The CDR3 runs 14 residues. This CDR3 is CASSFGGFNTEAFF. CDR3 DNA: TGTGCCAGCAGTTTTGGGGGTTTTAACACTGAAGCTTTCTTT. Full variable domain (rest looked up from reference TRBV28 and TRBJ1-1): DVKVTQSSRYLVKRTGEKVFLECVQDMDHENMFWYRQDPGLGLRLIYFSYDVKMKEKGDIPEGYSVSREKKERFSLILESASTNQTSMYLCASSFGGFNTEAFFGQGTRLTVV.

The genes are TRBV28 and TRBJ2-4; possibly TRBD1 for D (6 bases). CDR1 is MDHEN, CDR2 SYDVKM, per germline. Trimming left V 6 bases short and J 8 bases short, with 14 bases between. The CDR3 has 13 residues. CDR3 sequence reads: CASSLGQRYIQYF. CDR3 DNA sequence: TGTGCCAGCAGCCTAGGACAGCGCTACATTCAGTACTTC.

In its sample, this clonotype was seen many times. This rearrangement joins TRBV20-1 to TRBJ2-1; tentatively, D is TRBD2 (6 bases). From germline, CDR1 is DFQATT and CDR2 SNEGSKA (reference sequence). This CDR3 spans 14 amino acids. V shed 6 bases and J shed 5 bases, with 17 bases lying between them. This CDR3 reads CSASERGGNNEQFF. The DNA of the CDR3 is TGCAGTGCCTCAGAACGAGGAGGGAACAATGAGCAGTTCTTC.

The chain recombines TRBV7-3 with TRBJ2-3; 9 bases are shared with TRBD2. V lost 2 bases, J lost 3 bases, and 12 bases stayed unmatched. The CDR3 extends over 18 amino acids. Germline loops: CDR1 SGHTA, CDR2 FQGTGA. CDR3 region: CASSLGLQAGGGTDTQYF. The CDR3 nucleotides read TGTGCCAGCAGCTTAGGTCTCCAAGCGGGGGGAGGGACAGATACGCAGTATTTT.

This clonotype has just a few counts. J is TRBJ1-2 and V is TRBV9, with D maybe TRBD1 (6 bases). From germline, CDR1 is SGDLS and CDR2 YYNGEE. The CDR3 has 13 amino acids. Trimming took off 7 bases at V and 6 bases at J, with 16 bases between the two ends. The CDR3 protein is CASSRGGIHGYTF. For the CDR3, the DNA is TGTGCCAGCTCCAGAGGGGGAATACATGGCTACACCTTC.

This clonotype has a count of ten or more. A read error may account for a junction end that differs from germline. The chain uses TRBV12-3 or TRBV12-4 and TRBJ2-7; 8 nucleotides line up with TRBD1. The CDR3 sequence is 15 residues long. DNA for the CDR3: TGTGCCAGCAGCTTAGAGGGGACAGGTACCTACGAGCAGTACTTC. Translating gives CASSLEGTGTYEQYF.

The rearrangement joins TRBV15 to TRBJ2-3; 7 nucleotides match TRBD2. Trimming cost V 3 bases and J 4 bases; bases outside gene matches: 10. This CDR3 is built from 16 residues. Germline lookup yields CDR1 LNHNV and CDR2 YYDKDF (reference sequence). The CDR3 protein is CATSRGGEYSADTQYF. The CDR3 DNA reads TGTGCCACCAGCAGGGGAGGGGAGTATAGCGCAGATACGCAGTATTTT.

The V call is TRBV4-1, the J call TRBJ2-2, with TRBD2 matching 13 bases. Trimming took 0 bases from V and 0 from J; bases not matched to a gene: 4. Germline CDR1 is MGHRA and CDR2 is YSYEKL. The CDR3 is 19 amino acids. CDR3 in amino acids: CASSQDGGTSGANTGELFF. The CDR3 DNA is TGCGCCAGCAGCCAAGACGGCGGGACTAGCGGGGCGAACACCGGGGAGCTGTTTTTT.

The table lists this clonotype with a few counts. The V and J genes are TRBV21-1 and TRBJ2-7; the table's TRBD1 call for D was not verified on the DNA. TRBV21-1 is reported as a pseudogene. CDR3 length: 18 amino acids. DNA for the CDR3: TGTGCCAGCAGCAAAGAAGGGGGGCGGAAGCGGGAGGGCCTCGAGCAGTACTTC. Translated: CASSKEGGRKREGLEQYF.

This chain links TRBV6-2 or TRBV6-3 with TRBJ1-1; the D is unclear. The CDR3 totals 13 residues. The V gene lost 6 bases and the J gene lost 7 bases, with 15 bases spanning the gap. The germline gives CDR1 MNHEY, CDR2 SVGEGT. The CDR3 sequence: CASRPSYAIEAFF. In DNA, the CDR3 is TGTGCCAGCAGACCCTCGTATGCAATTGAAGCTTTCTTT.

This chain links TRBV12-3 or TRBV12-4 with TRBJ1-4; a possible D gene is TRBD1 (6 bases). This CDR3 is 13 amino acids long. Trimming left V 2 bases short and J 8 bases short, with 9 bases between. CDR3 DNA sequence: TGTGCCAGCAGTTTAATAGGGGGGGAAAAACTGTTTTTT. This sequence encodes CASSLIGGEKLFF.

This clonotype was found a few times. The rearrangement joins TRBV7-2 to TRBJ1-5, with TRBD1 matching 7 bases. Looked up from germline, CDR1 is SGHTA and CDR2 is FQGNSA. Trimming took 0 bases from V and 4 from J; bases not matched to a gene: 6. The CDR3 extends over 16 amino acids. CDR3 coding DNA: TGTGCCAGCAGCTTAGCAGGGGGACAGCCAAATCAGCCCCAGCATTTT. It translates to CASSLAGGQPNQPQHF.

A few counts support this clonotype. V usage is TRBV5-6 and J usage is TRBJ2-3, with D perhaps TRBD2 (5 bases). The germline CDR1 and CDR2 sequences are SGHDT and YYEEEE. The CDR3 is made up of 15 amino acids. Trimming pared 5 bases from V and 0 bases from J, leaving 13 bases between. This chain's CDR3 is CASRYERTSTDTQYF. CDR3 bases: TGTGCCAGCAGGTACGAGCGGACTAGCACAGATACGCAGTATTTT. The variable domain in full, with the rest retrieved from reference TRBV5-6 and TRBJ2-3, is DAGVTQSPTHLIKTRGQQVTLRCSPKSGHDTVSWYQQALGQGPQFIFQYYEEEERQRGNFPDRFSGHQFPNYSSELNVNALLLGDSALYLCASRYERTSTDTQYFGPGTRLTVL.

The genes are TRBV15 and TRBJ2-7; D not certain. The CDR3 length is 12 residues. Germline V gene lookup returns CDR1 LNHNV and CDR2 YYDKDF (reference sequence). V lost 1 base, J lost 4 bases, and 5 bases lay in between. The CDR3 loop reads CATSRARYEQYF. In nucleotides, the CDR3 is TGTGCCACCAGCAGAGCGCGGTACGAGCAGTACTTC.

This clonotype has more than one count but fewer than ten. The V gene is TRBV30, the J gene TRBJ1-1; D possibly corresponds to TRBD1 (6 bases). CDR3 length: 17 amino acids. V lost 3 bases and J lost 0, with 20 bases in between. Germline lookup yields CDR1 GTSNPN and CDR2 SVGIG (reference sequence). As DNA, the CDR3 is TGTGCCTGGAGCCCTATCGGGGGCGGGGGGATGAACACTGAAGCTTTCTTT. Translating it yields CAWSPIGGGGMNTEAFF.

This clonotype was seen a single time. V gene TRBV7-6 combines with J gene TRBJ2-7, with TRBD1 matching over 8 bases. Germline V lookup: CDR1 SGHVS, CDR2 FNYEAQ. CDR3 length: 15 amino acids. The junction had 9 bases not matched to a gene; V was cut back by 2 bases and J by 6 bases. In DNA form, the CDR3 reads TGTGCCAGCAGCTTATCGGGCAGGGGGCAATCCGAGCAGTACTTC. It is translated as CASSLSGRGQSEQYF.

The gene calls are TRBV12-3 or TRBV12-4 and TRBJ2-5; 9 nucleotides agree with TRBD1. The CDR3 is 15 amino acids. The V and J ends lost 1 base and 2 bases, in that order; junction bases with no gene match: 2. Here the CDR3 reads CASSLGTGDQETQYF. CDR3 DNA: TGTGCCAGCAGTTTAGGGACAGGGGATCAAGAGACCCAGTACTTC.

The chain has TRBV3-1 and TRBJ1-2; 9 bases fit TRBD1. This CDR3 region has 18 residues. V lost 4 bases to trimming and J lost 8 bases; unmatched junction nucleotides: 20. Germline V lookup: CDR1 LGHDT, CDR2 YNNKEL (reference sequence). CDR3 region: CASSPARGWGQGIGGYTF. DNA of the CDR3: TGTGCCAGCAGCCCAGCGCGGGGATGGGGACAGGGAATAGGCGGCTACACCTTC.

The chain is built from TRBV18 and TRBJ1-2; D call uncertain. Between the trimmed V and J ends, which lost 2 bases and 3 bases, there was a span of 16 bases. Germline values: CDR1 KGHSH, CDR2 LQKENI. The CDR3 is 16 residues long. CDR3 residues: CASSPANSTRYYGYTF. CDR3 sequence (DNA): TGTGCCAGCTCACCAGCCAATTCGACTCGGTACTATGGCTACACCTTC.

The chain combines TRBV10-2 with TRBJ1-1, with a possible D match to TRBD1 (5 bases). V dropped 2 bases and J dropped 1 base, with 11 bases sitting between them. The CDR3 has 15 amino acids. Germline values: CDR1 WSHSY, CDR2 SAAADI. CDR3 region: CASSESRGWNTEAFF. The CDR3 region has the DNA TGCGCCAGCAGTGAGAGTCGGGGCTGGAACACTGAAGCTTTCTTT.

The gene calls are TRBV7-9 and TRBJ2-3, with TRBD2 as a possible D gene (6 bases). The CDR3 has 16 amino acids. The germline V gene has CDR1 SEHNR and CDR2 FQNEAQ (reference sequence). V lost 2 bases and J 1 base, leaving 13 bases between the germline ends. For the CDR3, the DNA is TGTGCCAGCAGCTTACTCTCCGGGAGTCGCACAGATACGCAGTATTTT. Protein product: CASSLLSGSRTDTQYF.